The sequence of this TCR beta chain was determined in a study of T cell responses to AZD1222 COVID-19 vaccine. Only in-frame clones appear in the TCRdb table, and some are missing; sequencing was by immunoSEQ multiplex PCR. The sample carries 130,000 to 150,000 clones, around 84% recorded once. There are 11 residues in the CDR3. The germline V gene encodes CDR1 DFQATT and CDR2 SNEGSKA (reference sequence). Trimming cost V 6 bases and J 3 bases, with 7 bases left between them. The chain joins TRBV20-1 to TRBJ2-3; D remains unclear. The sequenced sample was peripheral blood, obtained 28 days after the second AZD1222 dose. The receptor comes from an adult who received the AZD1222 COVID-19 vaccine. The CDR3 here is CSATDTDTQYF. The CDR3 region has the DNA TGCAGTGCGACCGATACAGATACGCAGTATTTT.